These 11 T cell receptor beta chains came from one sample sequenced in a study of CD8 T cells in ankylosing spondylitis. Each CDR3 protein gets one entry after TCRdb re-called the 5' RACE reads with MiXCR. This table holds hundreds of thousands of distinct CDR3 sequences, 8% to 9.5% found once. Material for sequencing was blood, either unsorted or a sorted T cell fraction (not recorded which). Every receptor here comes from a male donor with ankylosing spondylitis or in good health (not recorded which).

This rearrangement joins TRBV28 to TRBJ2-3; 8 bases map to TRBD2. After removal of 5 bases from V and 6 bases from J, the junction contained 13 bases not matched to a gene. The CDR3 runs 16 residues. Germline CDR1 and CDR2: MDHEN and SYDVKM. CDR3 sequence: CASSPSGGGIADTQYF. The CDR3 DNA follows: TGTGCCAGCAGTCCGTCTGGCGGGGGGATCGCGGATACGCAGTATTTT.

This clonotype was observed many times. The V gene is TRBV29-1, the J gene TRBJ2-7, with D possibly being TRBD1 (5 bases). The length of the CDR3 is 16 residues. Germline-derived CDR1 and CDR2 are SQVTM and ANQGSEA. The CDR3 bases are TGCAGAATCCCATATGAAAGGGGCAGTACGCTCTACGAGCAGTACTTC. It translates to CRIPYERGSTLYEQYF.

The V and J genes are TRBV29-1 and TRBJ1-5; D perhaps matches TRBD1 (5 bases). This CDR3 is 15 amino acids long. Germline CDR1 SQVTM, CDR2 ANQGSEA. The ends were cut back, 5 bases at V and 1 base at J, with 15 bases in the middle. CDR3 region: CSVIGTGQSNQPQHF. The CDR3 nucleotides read TGCAGCGTTATAGGGACGGGGCAGAGCAATCAGCCCCAGCATTTT.

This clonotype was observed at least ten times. DNA of the CDR3: TGCGCCAGCAGCCCCCAAAGGCGGGGGCATTCCTACGAGCAGTACTTC. This encodes CASSPQRRGHSYEQYF. The chain recombines TRBV4-3 with TRBJ2-7; possibly TRBD2 for D (7 bases). The CDR3 sequence is 16 residues long. V was shortened by 4 bases and J by 1 base, with 17 bases between the two germline ends. Germline V gives CDR1 LGHNA, CDR2 YSLEER.

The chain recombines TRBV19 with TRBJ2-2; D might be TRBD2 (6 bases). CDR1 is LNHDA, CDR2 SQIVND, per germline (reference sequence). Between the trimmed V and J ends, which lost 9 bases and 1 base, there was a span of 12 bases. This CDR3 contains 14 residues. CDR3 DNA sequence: TGTGCCAGCTCCCTAGCGATGAACACCGGGGAGCTGTTTTTT. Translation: CASSLAMNTGELFF.

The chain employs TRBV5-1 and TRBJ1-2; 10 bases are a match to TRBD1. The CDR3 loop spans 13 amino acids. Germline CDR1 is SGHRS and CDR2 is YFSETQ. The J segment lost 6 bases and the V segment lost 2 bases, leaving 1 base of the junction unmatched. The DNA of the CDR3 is TGCGCCAGCAGCTTCGGGACAGGGGATGGCTACACCTTC. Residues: CASSFGTGDGYTF.

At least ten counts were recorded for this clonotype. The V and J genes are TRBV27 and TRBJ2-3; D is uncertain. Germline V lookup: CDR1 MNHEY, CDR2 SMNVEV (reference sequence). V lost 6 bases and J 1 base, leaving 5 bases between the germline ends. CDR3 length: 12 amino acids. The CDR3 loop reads CASSKRTDTQYF. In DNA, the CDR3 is TGTGCCAGCAGCAAACGCACAGATACGCAGTATTTT.

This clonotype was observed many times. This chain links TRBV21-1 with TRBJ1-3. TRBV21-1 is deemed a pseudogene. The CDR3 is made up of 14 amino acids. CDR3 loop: CASSPTGGANTIYF. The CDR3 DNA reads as TGTGCCAGCAGCCCAACGGGAGGGGCCAACACCATATATTTT.

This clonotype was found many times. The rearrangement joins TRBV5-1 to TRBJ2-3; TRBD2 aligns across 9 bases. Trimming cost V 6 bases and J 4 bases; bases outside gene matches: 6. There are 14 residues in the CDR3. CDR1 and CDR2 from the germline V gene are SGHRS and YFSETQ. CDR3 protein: CASNPREGPDTQYF. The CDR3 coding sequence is TGCGCCAGCAATCCGCGGGAGGGGCCAGATACGCAGTATTTT.

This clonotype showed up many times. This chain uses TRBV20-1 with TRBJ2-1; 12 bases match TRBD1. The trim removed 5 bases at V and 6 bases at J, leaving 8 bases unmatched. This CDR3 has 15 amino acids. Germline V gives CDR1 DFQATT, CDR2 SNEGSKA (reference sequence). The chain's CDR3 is CSARSRDRGLNEQFF. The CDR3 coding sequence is TGCAGTGCTCGCTCCCGGGACAGGGGGCTCAATGAGCAGTTCTTC.

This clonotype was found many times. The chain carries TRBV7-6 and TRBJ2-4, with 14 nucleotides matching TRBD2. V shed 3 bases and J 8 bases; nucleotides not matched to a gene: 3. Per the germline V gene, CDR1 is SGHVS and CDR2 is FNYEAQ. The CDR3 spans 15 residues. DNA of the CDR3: TGTGCCAGCAGCTTCGGGACTAGCGGGAGAGACATTCAGTACTTC. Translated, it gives CASSFGTSGRDIQYF. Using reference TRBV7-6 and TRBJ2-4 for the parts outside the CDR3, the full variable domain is GAGVSQSPRYKVTKRGQDVALRCDPISGHVSLYWYRQALGQGPEFLTYFNYEAQQDKSGLPNDRFSAERPEGSISTLTIQRTEQRDSAMYRCASSFGTSGRDIQYFGAGTRLSVL.